A selection of T cell receptor beta chains follows, all from one sample in a study of cytomegalovirus exposure and HLA in healthy donors. The repertoire was sequenced with immunoSEQ multiplex PCR; TCRdb's copy has only in-frame clones and lacks some. Here the sample spans approximately 120,000 clones, 75% to 80% being singletons. The sequencing sample was made of PBMCs. Receptor source: a woman aged 35 to 49 in good health and CMV-seronegative. The CDR3 runs from the conserved cysteine through the conserved F or W. Each record gives: J gene, CDR3 length, V gene, CDR3 protein.

>TRBJ2-3|16|TRBV15
CATSRGAGDGADTQYF
>TRBJ2-3|18|TRBV7-9
CASSKLAGGPSGTDTQYF
>TRBJ2-2|14|TRBV4-1
CASRPSLNTGELFF
>TRBJ2-7|13|TRBV5-6
CASSLGPRPEQYF
>TRBJ2-2|16|TRBV6-5
CASSYSRVSNTGELFF
>TRBJ1-1|16|TRBV5-4
CASSLGHPGGNTEAFF
>TRBJ2-7|16|TRBV5-6
CASSLLNGGSLYEQYF
>TRBJ2-7|15|TRBV27
CASSPLLGLRYEQYF
>TRBJ2-1|17|TRBV28
CASSQMGATGSGNEQFF
>TRBJ2-7|16|TRBV23-1
CASSYNGTGDSYEQYF
>TRBJ2-7|14|TRBV28
CASSSPALSYEQYF
>TRBJ2-1|17|TRBV29-1
CSASGLAGAGSYNEQFF
>TRBJ2-7|15|TRBV7-6
CASSPGQGDVYEQYF
>TRBJ2-4|15|TRBV7-2
CASSLGPSAKNIQYF
>TRBJ2-7|14|TRBV11-2
CASRGGRGVHEQYF
>TRBJ1-1|15|TRBV4-2
CASSQGFAMNTEAFF
>TRBJ2-5|13|TRBV11-2
CASSLEPGGPSDF
>TRBJ1-3|18|TRBV7-2
CASSLLTGQGASGNTIYF
>TRBJ2-5|16|TRBV5-8
CASSTFRGRLRETQYF
>TRBJ2-1|17|TRBV5-1
CASSLLSSGLLHNEQFF
>TRBJ1-1|13|TRBV18
CASSPPGRINAFF
>TRBJ2-1|13|TRBV10-3
CAISEFGGNEQFF